These T cell receptor beta chains were read from a single sample in a study of a mutant IDH1 vaccine in newly diagnosed glioma. The assay was immunoSEQ multiplex PCR, and TCRdb's table has in-frame clones only and misses some. The sample carries about 88,000 clones, over 75% recorded once. The material was PBMCs, obtained from a glioma patient treated with radiotherapy, temozolomide or both. These receptors were collected from a man between 40 and 49 years old with glioma. Some clones in this sample may be carry-over from other donors' samples. The CDR3 runs from the conserved cysteine through the conserved F or W. Fields, in order: CDR3 protein, CDR3 DNA, J gene, V gene, D gene, clone size, CDR3 length. A D gene is named only where the DNA matches it firmly. The size of a clone is reported for some rows only, either as once, few or many, or as a class for expanded clones.

CDR3 protein: CASSRHGTSGTMNTEAFF; CDR3 DNA: TGCGCCAGCAGCAGACACGGCACATCGGGGACCATGAACACTGAAGCTTTCTTT; J gene: TRBJ1-1; V gene: TRBV4-1; D gene: .; clone size: .; CDR3 length: 18
CDR3 protein: CASSLGHTGGYEQYF; CDR3 DNA: TGTGCCAGCAGCTTGGGGCACACGGGGGGCTACGAGCAGTACTTC; J gene: TRBJ2-7; V gene: TRBV5-4; D gene: TRBD2; clone size: .; CDR3 length: 15
CDR3 protein: CASSPRRHNEQFF; CDR3 DNA: TGTGCCAGCAGTCCCCGGCGGCACAATGAGCAGTTCTTC; J gene: TRBJ2-1; V gene: TRBV6-5; D gene: .; clone size: once; CDR3 length: 13
CDR3 protein: CASSLAQQNTEAFF; CDR3 DNA: TGTGCCAGCAGCTTAGCACAGCAGAACACTGAAGCTTTCTTT; J gene: TRBJ1-1; V gene: TRBV11-2; D gene: .; clone size: .; CDR3 length: 14
CDR3 protein: CASSLDSLAGDSYEQYF; CDR3 DNA: TGTGCCAGCAGTCTGGACAGTCTAGCGGGGGACTCCTACGAGCAGTACTTC; J gene: TRBJ2-7; V gene: TRBV5-4; D gene: TRBD2; clone size: .; CDR3 length: 17
CDR3 protein: CASSYSPGANVDTQYF; CDR3 DNA: TGTGCCAGCAGTTACTCGCCGGGGGCAAATGTGGATACGCAGTATTTT; J gene: TRBJ2-3; V gene: TRBV6-5; D gene: .; clone size: .; CDR3 length: 16
CDR3 protein: CASSVGPYTEAFF; CDR3 DNA: TGTGCCAGCAGCGTAGGACCGTACACTGAAGCTTTCTTT; J gene: TRBJ1-1; V gene: TRBV9; D gene: .; clone size: once; CDR3 length: 13
CDR3 protein: CASSSTTGGRDTEAFF; CDR3 DNA: TGTGCCAGCAGTTCCACGACAGGGGGAAGAGACACTGAAGCTTTCTTT; J gene: TRBJ1-1; V gene: TRBV6-5; D gene: TRBD1; clone size: .; CDR3 length: 16
CDR3 protein: CSVVGGNTEAFF; CDR3 DNA: TGCAGCGTTGTGGGGGGGAACACTGAAGCTTTCTTT; J gene: TRBJ1-1; V gene: TRBV29-1; D gene: .; clone size: few; CDR3 length: 12
CDR3 protein: CASSLGWQETQYF; CDR3 DNA: TGCGCCAGCAGCTTGGGCTGGCAAGAGACCCAGTACTTC; J gene: TRBJ2-5; V gene: TRBV5-1; D gene: .; clone size: .; CDR3 length: 13
CDR3 protein: CASSELAGSYEQYF; CDR3 DNA: TGTGCCAGCAGTGAATTAGCGGGGTCCTACGAGCAGTACTTC; J gene: TRBJ2-7; V gene: TRBV2; D gene: TRBD2; clone size: .; CDR3 length: 14
CDR3 protein: CASSRRDRDLGYTF; CDR3 DNA: TGTGCCAGCAGTCGCCGGGACAGAGACCTTGGCTACACCTTC; J gene: TRBJ1-2; V gene: TRBV6-5; D gene: TRBD1; clone size: once; CDR3 length: 14
CDR3 protein: CASSVAGGLGYTF; CDR3 DNA: TGTGCCAGCAGCGTAGCGGGGGGGCTGGGCTACACCTTC; J gene: TRBJ1-2; V gene: TRBV9; D gene: .; clone size: .; CDR3 length: 13
CDR3 protein: CASSPTGFTDTQYF; CDR3 DNA: TGTGCCAGCAGTCCAACGGGCTTCACAGATACGCAGTATTTT; J gene: TRBJ2-3; V gene: TRBV6-5; D gene: .; clone size: .; CDR3 length: 14
CDR3 protein: CSVVSPGDYGYTF; CDR3 DNA: TGCAGCGTTGTTTCCCCGGGGGACTATGGCTACACCTTC; J gene: TRBJ1-2; V gene: TRBV29-1; D gene: .; clone size: .; CDR3 length: 13
CDR3 protein: CATSGDREETQYF; CDR3 DNA: TGTGCCACCTCAGGTGACAGGGAGGAGACCCAGTACTTC; J gene: TRBJ2-5; V gene: TRBV6-5; D gene: TRBD1; clone size: .; CDR3 length: 13
CDR3 protein: CASSEQAGGTGTDTQYF; CDR3 DNA: TGTGCCAGCAGTGAACAAGCGGGGGGCACTGGCACAGATACGCAGTATTTT; J gene: TRBJ2-3; V gene: TRBV6-4; D gene: TRBD2; clone size: few; CDR3 length: 17
CDR3 protein: CASSLELGINTEAFF; CDR3 DNA: TGTGCCAGCAGCTTGGAGTTAGGGATCAACACTGAAGCTTTCTTT; J gene: TRBJ1-1; V gene: TRBV5-6; D gene: .; clone size: .; CDR3 length: 15
CDR3 protein: CASSALTGAMNTEAFF; CDR3 DNA: TGTGCCAGTAGTGCCCTGACAGGGGCTATGAACACTGAAGCTTTCTTT; J gene: TRBJ1-1; V gene: TRBV19; D gene: TRBD1; clone size: .; CDR3 length: 16
CDR3 protein: CSVITGSSNYGYTF; CDR3 DNA: TGCAGCGTGATAACGGGGAGTTCCAACTATGGCTACACCTTC; J gene: TRBJ1-2; V gene: TRBV29-1; D gene: .; clone size: .; CDR3 length: 14
CDR3 protein: CASRPDRVETQYF; CDR3 DNA: TGCGCCAGCAGACCGGACAGGGTTGAGACCCAGTACTTC; J gene: TRBJ2-5; V gene: TRBV5-1; D gene: TRBD1; clone size: .; CDR3 length: 13
CDR3 protein: CASSYSGGGLQETQYF; CDR3 DNA: TGTGCCAGCAGTTACTCGGGGGGGGGCCTTCAAGAGACCCAGTACTTC; J gene: TRBJ2-5; V gene: TRBV6-5; D gene: .; clone size: .; CDR3 length: 16
CDR3 protein: CASSIGPSTEAFF; CDR3 DNA: TGTGCCAGTAGTATTGGCCCCAGCACTGAAGCTTTCTTT; J gene: TRBJ1-1; V gene: TRBV19; D gene: .; clone size: few; CDR3 length: 13
CDR3 protein: CASSFVGVTSPLHF; CDR3 DNA: TGTGCCAGCAGCTTCGTAGGGGTGACTTCACCCCTCCACTTT; J gene: TRBJ1-6; V gene: TRBV5-4; D gene: .; clone size: once; CDR3 length: 14
CDR3 protein: CAWRLPGGGYTIYF; CDR3 DNA: TGTGCCTGGAGGCTACCAGGGGGCGGATACACCATATATTTT; J gene: TRBJ1-3; V gene: TRBV30; D gene: TRBD1; clone size: .; CDR3 length: 14
CDR3 protein: CASSLTEYASYEQYF; CDR3 DNA: TGTGCCAGCAGCCTCACAGAATATGCATCCTACGAGCAGTACTTC; J gene: TRBJ2-7; V gene: TRBV5-6; D gene: .; clone size: .; CDR3 length: 15
CDR3 protein: CSAWTGGPYEQYF; CDR3 DNA: TGCAGCGCTTGGACAGGGGGCCCTTACGAGCAGTACTTC; J gene: TRBJ2-7; V gene: TRBV29-1; D gene: TRBD1; clone size: .; CDR3 length: 13
CDR3 protein: CASASGTGGQPQHF; CDR3 DNA: TGTGCCAGCGCGTCCGGGACAGGGGGCCAGCCCCAGCATTTT; J gene: TRBJ1-5; V gene: TRBV27; D gene: TRBD1; clone size: .; CDR3 length: 14
CDR3 protein: CAWSAVGNYGYTF; CDR3 DNA: TGTGCCTGGAGCGCCGTGGGTAACTATGGCTACACCTTC; J gene: TRBJ1-2; V gene: TRBV30; D gene: .; clone size: .; CDR3 length: 13
CDR3 protein: CASPLPSYSNQPQHF; CDR3 DNA: TGCGCCAGCCCGCTCCCTTCCTATAGCAATCAGCCCCAGCATTTT; J gene: TRBJ1-5; V gene: TRBV5-1; D gene: .; clone size: .; CDR3 length: 15
CDR3 protein: CASSPAPRTGAETQYF; CDR3 DNA: TGTGCCAGCAGCCCCGCTCCCCGGACAGGGGCAGAGACCCAGTACTTC; J gene: TRBJ2-5; V gene: TRBV9; D gene: TRBD1; clone size: .; CDR3 length: 16
CDR3 protein: CASSEQGQHYEQYF; CDR3 DNA: TGTGCCAGCAGTGAGCAGGGCCAACACTACGAGCAGTACTTC; J gene: TRBJ2-7; V gene: TRBV2; D gene: .; clone size: .; CDR3 length: 14
CDR3 protein: CASSLALAGGYNEQFF; CDR3 DNA: TGTGCCAGCAGCTTAGCGCTAGCGGGGGGGTACAATGAGCAGTTCTTC; J gene: TRBJ2-1; V gene: TRBV7-6; D gene: TRBD2; clone size: .; CDR3 length: 16
CDR3 protein: CSVSPGTHTDTQYF; CDR3 DNA: TGCAGCGTTAGCCCGGGGACACACACAGATACGCAGTATTTT; J gene: TRBJ2-3; V gene: TRBV29-1; D gene: .; clone size: .; CDR3 length: 14
CDR3 protein: CASRPSRLAGGLNEQFF; CDR3 DNA: TGTGCCAGCAGGCCCTCGCGACTAGCGGGGGGTCTCAATGAGCAGTTCTTC; J gene: TRBJ2-1; V gene: TRBV2; D gene: TRBD2; clone size: .; CDR3 length: 17
CDR3 protein: CASSSGFGTEAFF; CDR3 DNA: TGTGCCAGCAGCTCCGGGTTTGGCACTGAAGCTTTCTTT; J gene: TRBJ1-1; V gene: TRBV11-2; D gene: .; clone size: .; CDR3 length: 13
CDR3 protein: CSVEAGTGQETQYF; CDR3 DNA: TGCAGCGTTGAAGCAGGGACAGGGCAAGAGACCCAGTACTTC; J gene: TRBJ2-5; V gene: TRBV29-1; D gene: TRBD1; clone size: .; CDR3 length: 14
CDR3 protein: CASTKRPGLAGEGNEQFF; CDR3 DNA: TGTGCCAGTACCAAACGGCCGGGACTAGCGGGGGAAGGTAATGAGCAGTTCTTC; J gene: TRBJ2-1; V gene: TRBV19; D gene: TRBD2; clone size: .; CDR3 length: 18
CDR3 protein: CASSYGGGQPQHF; CDR3 DNA: TGTGCCAGCAGTTACGGAGGAGGGCAGCCCCAGCATTTT; J gene: TRBJ1-5; V gene: TRBV6-5; D gene: .; clone size: .; CDR3 length: 13
CDR3 protein: CASSIGTGGREQYF; CDR3 DNA: TGTGCCAGCAGTATTGGGACAGGGGGCCGGGAGCAGTACTTC; J gene: TRBJ2-7; V gene: TRBV7-8; D gene: TRBD1; clone size: once; CDR3 length: 14
CDR3 protein: CASSLEGTVGGSPLHF; CDR3 DNA: TGTGCCAGCAGCTTAGAGGGGACAGTGGGAGGTTCACCCCTCCACTTT; J gene: TRBJ1-6; V gene: TRBV7-9; D gene: TRBD1; clone size: .; CDR3 length: 16
CDR3 protein: CASTPRGDSGYGYTF; CDR3 DNA: TGTGCCAGCACCCCCAGAGGGGACAGCGGCTATGGCTACACCTTC; J gene: TRBJ1-2; V gene: TRBV5-4; D gene: TRBD1; clone size: .; CDR3 length: 15
CDR3 protein: CASSGIEAGKETQYF; CDR3 DNA: TGTGCCAGCAGTGGGATAGAAGCGGGAAAAGAGACCCAGTACTTC; J gene: TRBJ2-5; V gene: TRBV2; D gene: TRBD2; clone size: .; CDR3 length: 15
CDR3 protein: CASTRRAQGGYGYTF; CDR3 DNA: TGTGCCAGTACCAGAAGAGCGCAGGGGGGATATGGCTACACCTTC; J gene: TRBJ1-2; V gene: TRBV19; D gene: TRBD1; clone size: .; CDR3 length: 15
CDR3 protein: CASSPRSDREQNQPQHF; CDR3 DNA: TGCGCCAGCAGCCCGAGGTCGGACAGGGAACAGAATCAGCCCCAGCATTTT; J gene: TRBJ1-5; V gene: TRBV4-1; D gene: TRBD1; clone size: .; CDR3 length: 17
CDR3 protein: CASGGQVNTEAFF; CDR3 DNA: TGTGCCAGTGGGGGACAGGTGAACACTGAAGCTTTCTTT; J gene: TRBJ1-1; V gene: TRBV2; D gene: TRBD1; clone size: .; CDR3 length: 13
CDR3 protein: CSVGTGENTIYF; CDR3 DNA: TGCAGCGTGGGGACAGGGGAAAACACCATATATTTT; J gene: TRBJ1-3; V gene: TRBV29-1; D gene: TRBD1; clone size: .; CDR3 length: 12
CDR3 protein: CASRNPGGTGELFF; CDR3 DNA: TGTGCCAGCAGAAACCCAGGGGGCACCGGGGAGCTGTTTTTT; J gene: TRBJ2-2; V gene: TRBV6-5; D gene: TRBD1; clone size: .; CDR3 length: 14
CDR3 protein: CASSQDTRQSYGYTF; CDR3 DNA: TGTGCCAGCAGCCAAGATACCCGACAGAGCTATGGCTACACCTTC; J gene: TRBJ1-2; V gene: TRBV14; D gene: .; clone size: .; CDR3 length: 15